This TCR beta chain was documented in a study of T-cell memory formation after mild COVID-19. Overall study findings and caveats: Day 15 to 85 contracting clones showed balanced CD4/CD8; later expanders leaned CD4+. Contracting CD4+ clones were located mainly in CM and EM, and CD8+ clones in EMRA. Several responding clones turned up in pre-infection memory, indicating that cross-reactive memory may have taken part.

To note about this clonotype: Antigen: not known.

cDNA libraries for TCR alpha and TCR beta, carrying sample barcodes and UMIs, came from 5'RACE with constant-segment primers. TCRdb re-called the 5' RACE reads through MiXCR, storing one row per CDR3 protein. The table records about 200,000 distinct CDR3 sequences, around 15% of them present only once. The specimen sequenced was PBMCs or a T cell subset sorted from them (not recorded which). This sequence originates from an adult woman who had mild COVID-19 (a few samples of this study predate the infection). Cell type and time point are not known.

This CDR3 is CASSIQGAKGNYEQYF. DNA for the CDR3: TGCGCCAGCAGCATTCAGGGGGCCAAGGGGAACTACGAGCAGTACTTC. This chain uses TRBV4-3 with TRBJ2-7; 8 bases align to TRBD1. Germline V gene sequence: CDR1 LGHNA, CDR2 YSLEER. CDR3 length: 16 amino acids. After removal of 5 bases from V and 3 bases from J, the junction contained 12 bases not matched to a gene.